These 18 T cell receptor beta chains were sequenced from one sample in a study of blood T cells in healthy people across ages. A sample-barcoded 5' primer and a J-beta primer mix were used in a second PCR of roughly 6 to 11 cycles. TCRdb reprocessed the 5' RACE reads via MiXCR and lists one record per CDR3 protein. The sample consists of hundreds of thousands of distinct CDR3 sequences, around 36% of them appearing once. The sequenced sample consisted of blood. The receptors were gathered from a man younger than 30 in good health.

The V gene is TRBV6-2 or TRBV6-3, the J gene TRBJ2-1, with 8 positions matching TRBD2. The CDR3 extends over 16 amino acids. J lost 2 bases, V lost 0 bases, and 3 bases had no gene match. From germline, CDR1 is MNHEY and CDR2 SVGEGT. CDR3 DNA sequence: TGTGCCAGCAGTTACTCGATAGCGGGGCCCTACAATGAGCAGTTCTTC. This encodes CASSYSIAGPYNEQFF.

The chain has TRBV4-3 and TRBJ1-1; D gene ambiguous. V was trimmed by 0 bases and J by 0 bases, leaving 8 bases between them. The length of the CDR3 is 15 residues. CDR1 is LGHNA, CDR2 YSLEER, per germline. This chain's CDR3 is CASSQDELLNTEAFF. The CDR3, as DNA: TGCGCCAGCAGCCAAGATGAGCTGCTGAACACTGAAGCTTTCTTT.

Comments on this clonotype: This may be a read error: a much more frequent sequence differs by one nucleotide. The chain carries TRBV29-1 and TRBJ2-7; no firm D call. This CDR3 comprises 11 residues. The V end lost 5 bases, the J end lost 12 bases, and 17 bases lay between the germline ends. From germline, CDR1 is SQVTM and CDR2 ANQGSEA. Written as DNA, the CDR3 is TGCAGCGTTTCGGGCTTAGAGGCTGTGTACTTC. Translating it yields CSVSGLEAVYF.

This chain joins TRBV5-1 and TRBJ1-5; 9 bases agree with TRBD1. The CDR3 has 14 amino acids. The trim removed 4 bases at V and 6 bases at J, leaving 5 bases unmatched. Germline assignment: CDR1 SGHRS and CDR2 YFSETQ. The CDR3 region has the DNA TGCGCCAGCAGCGTGGGACAGGGATCTCAGCCCCAGCATTTT. Amino acids: CASSVGQGSQPQHF.

This clonotype was seen just once. The rearrangement uses TRBV7-9 and TRBJ2-2, with a weak D call TRBD1 (8 bases). Germline V lookup: CDR1 SEHNR, CDR2 FQNEAQ (reference sequence). Trimming shortened V by 10 bases and J by 4 bases, and 13 bases separated the two germline ends. The CDR3 totals 13 residues. CDR3 region: CANNRGGTGELFF. The DNA for the CDR3 is TGTGCCAACAACAGGGGGGGCACCGGGGAGCTGTTTTTT.

The table lists this clonotype with many counts. This chain links TRBV12-3 or TRBV12-4 with TRBJ1-2; TRBD1 is a possible D gene (6 bases). V lost 0 bases and J lost 9, with 14 bases in between. CDR3 length: 14 residues. CDR3: CASSLAARGARYTF. CDR3 DNA sequence: TGTGCCAGCAGTTTAGCAGCCAGGGGAGCGCGCTACACCTTC.

The genes are TRBV12-3 or TRBV12-4 and TRBJ1-3, with D maybe TRBD1 (5 bases). With 6 bases removed from V and 3 bases from J, the gap between germline ends came to 15 bases. This CDR3 is built from 15 residues. CDR3 nucleotide sequence: TGTGCCAGCAGAACAGACAGTGAGGTTGGAAACACCATATATTTT. This sequence encodes CASRTDSEVGNTIYF.

This clonotype was found a few times. This chain connects TRBV20-1 to TRBJ2-7, with TRBD1 identical over 10 bases. V lost 6 bases and J lost 7; bases outside the gene matches: 15. The CDR3 totals 15 residues. Germline values: CDR1 DFQATT, CDR2 SNEGSKA (reference sequence). The CDR3 protein is CSAPTRDRGYNEQYF. In nucleotides, the CDR3 is TGCAGTGCCCCCACACGGGACAGGGGCTACAATGAGCAGTACTTC.

Comment on this clonotype: This may be a read error: a much more frequent sequence differs by one nucleotide. The chain carries TRBV7-2 and TRBJ2-3, with 13 positions matching TRBD2. CDR1 and CDR2 from the germline V gene are SGHTA and FQGNSA. The CDR3 runs to 18 residues. Trimming removed 5 bases from V and 2 bases from J; junction bases left unmatched: 10. This chain's CDR3 is CASSQLAGGLPYTDTQYF. The CDR3 nucleotides are TGTGCCAGCAGCCAACTAGCGGGGGGGCTACCGTACACAGATACGCAGTATTTT.

This clonotype occurred a few times. This sequence joins TRBV5-8 and TRBJ1-4; TRBD1 matches 7 bases. J was trimmed by 5 bases and V by 6 bases; bases with no gene match: 13. Germline V gene lookup returns CDR1 SGHTS and CDR2 YDEGEE. There are 16 residues in the CDR3. CDR3 in amino acids: CASNSDKGQRNEKLFF. The CDR3 nucleotides are TGTGCCAGCAACTCCGACAAGGGACAGAGAAATGAAAAACTGTTTTTT.

This clonotype was seen more than once but under ten times. V usage is TRBV4-2 and J usage is TRBJ2-5; D remains ambiguous. Germline CDR1 is LGHNA and CDR2 is YNFKEQ. Trimming cost V 0 bases and J 11 bases, with 22 bases left between them. The CDR3 sequence is 16 residues long. CDR3 sequence (DNA): TGTGCCAGCAGCCAAGAGGCCACCGGGTCCTACAATGAGCAGTACTTC. Protein product: CASSQEATGSYNEQYF.

This clonotype was counted between two and nine times. The chain links TRBV6-5 to TRBJ1-6; D not resolved. V lost 3 bases and J 6 bases, leaving 9 bases between the germline ends. Germline values: CDR1 MNHEY, CDR2 SVGAGI. The CDR3 is 14 residues long. Here the CDR3 reads CASSYAKFNSPLHF. The CDR3 nucleotides are TGTGCCAGCAGTTATGCGAAGTTTAATTCACCCCTCCACTTT.

This clonotype was picked up many times. This sequence joins TRBV4-3 and TRBJ1-2, with D unresolved. Germline CDR1 is LGHNA and CDR2 is YSLEER. The CDR3 runs 15 residues. Trimming removed 1 base from V and 5 bases from J, with 14 bases in between. As DNA, the CDR3 is TGCGCCAGCAGCCAAGGTTTCGGCGGAGGGTATGGCTACACCTTC. Its translation: CASSQGFGGGYGYTF.

The rearrangement joins TRBV13 to TRBJ2-4; the D is unclear. Trimming removed 5 bases at V and 0 bases at J, with 11 bases between. Germline loops: CDR1 PRHDT, CDR2 FYEKMQ (reference sequence). The CDR3 is 15 residues long. This CDR3 is CASSPRTVAKNIQYF. The CDR3 DNA is TGTGCCAGCAGCCCCCGGACGGTAGCCAAAAACATTCAGTACTTC.

Regarding this clonotype: An end of the junction differs from the germline gene, which may be a read error. This chain joins TRBV7-2 and TRBJ1-2, with a possible D match to TRBD1 (6 bases). This CDR3 has 14 amino acids. Germline CDR1 reads SGHTA; CDR2 reads FQGNSA. For the CDR3, the DNA is TGTGCCAGCAGCCCGAGGACAGCTAACTATGACTACACCTTC. It is translated as CASSPRTANYDYTF.

This clonotype appeared a single time. The rearrangement joins TRBV9 to TRBJ2-1, with 15 bases matching TRBD2. Germline-derived CDR1 and CDR2 are SGDLS and YYNGEE. The trim removed 4 bases at V and 8 bases at J, leaving 7 bases unmatched. The length of the CDR3 is 16 residues. The chain's CDR3 is CASSLGLAGGSHEQFF. The CDR3 nucleotides read TGTGCCAGCAGCTTGGGACTAGCGGGGGGCTCCCATGAGCAGTTCTTC.

Only a few counts were recorded for this clonotype. V and J are TRBV15 and TRBJ2-4; no definite D call. The CDR3 contains 12 residues. The V gene lost 4 bases and the J gene lost 4 bases, with 5 bases spanning the gap. Germline CDR1 is LNHNV and CDR2 is YYDKDF (reference sequence). The CDR3 DNA follows: TGTGCCACCAGCACCCGGAAAAACATTCAGTACTTC. Residues: CATSTRKNIQYF.

J is TRBJ2-7 and V is TRBV5-5; 7 bases line up with TRBD1. V was pared by 4 bases and J by 7 bases, with 20 bases of the junction left unmatched. Germline loops: CDR1 SGHKS, CDR2 YYEKEE (reference sequence). The CDR3 is 17 residues long. The CDR3 loop reads CASSPLRDSRSYNEQYF. The CDR3 nucleotides are TGTGCCAGCAGCCCGCTCCGGGACAGTCGTTCCTACAATGAGCAGTACTTC.